These 11 T cell receptor beta chains were sequenced from one sample in a study of CD8+ T cells in alopecia areata. Extracted from the samples, RNA was reverse transcribed into cDNA to serve as the sequencing template. The assay was immunoSEQ multiplex PCR, and TCRdb's table has in-frame clones only and misses some. The sample contains under 130,000 clones, around 86% of which appear only once. Treatment denoted: oral pan-JAK inhibitor, 5-10 mg twice daily. Sequences were derived from CD8+ T cells sorted from blood, sampled at roughly week 30, from a patient treated with tofacitinib. The receptors derive from a human donor with alopecia areata.

The rearrangement uses TRBV29-1 and TRBJ2-3; tentative D call: TRBD2 (6 bases). Germline V gives CDR1 SQVTM, CDR2 ANQGSEA. With 2 bases removed from V and 4 bases from J, the gap between germline ends came to 10 bases. The CDR3 has 13 amino acids. CDR3 sequence: CSVETGVADTQYF. The DNA for the CDR3 is TGCAGCGTTGAAACGGGGGTGGCAGATACGCAGTATTTT.

The rearrangement uses TRBV7-9 and TRBJ2-7, with TRBD1 matching 7 bases. V dropped 0 bases and J dropped 3; count of bases not matched to a gene: 5. This CDR3 contains 15 residues. Germline V CDR1 and CDR2: SEHNR, FQNEAQ (reference sequence). CDR3 sequence (DNA): TGTGCCAGCAGCTTAGCCCAGGGGGTGGACTACGAGCAGTACTTC. It specifies CASSLAQGVDYEQYF.

In its sample, this clone was seen once. The rearrangement uses TRBV9 and TRBJ1-2, with D possibly TRBD1 on 5 matching bases. The germline V and J ends were trimmed by 3 bases and 3 bases, with 15 bases remaining between them. Germline V gene data show CDR1 as SGDLS and CDR2 as YYNGEE. The CDR3 extends over 15 amino acids. CDR3 amino acids: CASSANLGVHYGYTF. CDR3 bases: TGTGCCAGCAGCGCGAACTTGGGGGTCCACTATGGCTACACCTTC.

Comment on this clone: A read error may produce the germline difference seen at one junction end. The chain uses TRBV7-7 and TRBJ1-1, with D perhaps matching TRBD1 (6 bases). The CDR3 loop spans 13 amino acids. Germline V gene sequence: CDR1 SSHAT, CDR2 FNYEAQ (reference sequence). CDR3 residues: CASSSGGATEAFF. In nucleotides, the CDR3 is TGTGCTAGCAGCTCTGGGGGGGCTACTGAAGCTTTCTTT. The entire variable domain, with the rest obtained from reference TRBV7-7 and TRBJ1-1, is as follows: GAGVSQSPRYKVTKRGQDVTLRCDPISSHATLYWYQQALGQGPEFLTYFNYEAQPDKSGLPSDRFSAERPEGSISTLTIQRTEQRDSAMYRCASSSGGATEAFFGQGTRLTVV.

Only one count was recorded for this clone. The chain links TRBV11-2 to TRBJ2-7; D remains unclear. V shed 4 bases and J shed 3 bases, with 13 bases lying between them. The germline gives CDR1 SGHAT, CDR2 FQNNGV. The CDR3 totals 14 residues. The CDR3 spells CASSSTGYYYEQYF. The CDR3 region has the DNA TGTGCCAGCAGCTCGACGGGCTACTACTACGAGCAGTACTTC.

The chain carries TRBV6-6 and TRBJ1-1; D is possibly TRBD1 (6 bases). The V and J ends lost 7 bases and 2 bases respectively, with 11 bases between them. CDR1 and CDR2 (germline): MNHNY, SVGAGI (reference sequence). This CDR3 spans 13 amino acids. Here the CDR3 reads CASTSQGNTEAFF. The CDR3 DNA follows: TGTGCCAGCACCTCACAGGGAAACACTGAAGCTTTCTTT.

CDR3 nucleotides: TGTGCCAGCAGCTTAAATGACCAATACGAGCAGTACTTC. Translating it yields CASSLNDQYEQYF. The chain uses TRBV7-9 and TRBJ2-7, with D unclear. The germline V gene encodes CDR1 SEHNR and CDR2 FQNEAQ (reference sequence). The V end was cut by 2 bases, the J end by 4 bases, with 9 bases between. CDR3 length: 13 amino acids.

The chain joins TRBV29-1 to TRBJ2-7, with D maybe TRBD1 (6 bases). The CDR3 extends over 15 amino acids. The germline V gene encodes CDR1 SQVTM and CDR2 ANQGSEA. V gave up 7 bases and J gave up 0 bases, with 19 bases separating them. The CDR3 DNA sequence: TGCAGCGCCTCAGTGGGGGACACAAGCTCCTACGAGCAGTACTTC. Amino acids: CSASVGDTSSYEQYF.

The table lists this clone with a count of one. This chain connects TRBV9 to TRBJ2-7, with D maybe TRBD2 (6 bases). CDR1 and CDR2 from the germline V gene are SGDLS and YYNGEE. V lost 4 bases to trimming and J lost 3 bases, with 14 bases between them. The CDR3 runs to 14 residues. The CDR3 protein is CASSPEEGFYEQYF. The CDR3 region has the DNA TGTGCCAGCAGCCCCGAGGAGGGATTCTACGAGCAGTACTTC.

V and J are TRBV4-2 and TRBJ1-1; D is unclear. Trimming cost V 4 bases and J 2 bases, with 14 bases left between them. This CDR3 is built from 15 residues. In germline, CDR1 is LGHNA, CDR2 YNFKEQ. For the CDR3, the DNA is TGTGCCAGCAGCCCAGAAGGAGGGTCTAACACTGAAGCTTTCTTT. This encodes CASSPEGGSNTEAFF.

This rearrangement joins TRBV7-6 to TRBJ2-1, with TRBD2 matching 7 bases. From germline, CDR1 is SGHVS and CDR2 FNYEAQ. The CDR3 consists of 17 residues. V shed 5 bases and J 3 bases; nucleotides not matched to a gene: 13. In nucleotides, the CDR3 is TGTGCCAGCAGCCCCGAAGACCACGGGGGGTACTACAATGAGCAGTTCTTC. Its translation: CASSPEDHGGYYNEQFF.